The 26 T cell receptor beta chains in this list originate from one sample, sequenced in a study of regulatory T cells in long-lasting Graves disease. With iRepertoire HTBI primers and Arm-PCR of CDR3 regions, TCR beta libraries were built. In TCRdb, the multiplex PCR reads were re-called with MiXCR into one record per CDR3 protein. The sample has about 540,000 distinct CDR3 sequences; around an eighth are singletons. Time point meaning: newly diagnosed GD, antithyroid drugs for less than 3 months. RNA isolated from PBMCs was used to make the TCR library. The sample was also linked to a second study, of T cells in Graves' hyperthyroidism and ophthalmopathy.

The sequences come from peripheral blood mononuclear cells (PBMCs), collected at new diagnosis, from a patient treated with antithyroid drugs. The receptors shown here come from a man aged 25 to 40 with Graves disease.

This clonotype was seen at least ten times. This rearrangement joins TRBV9 to TRBJ2-2; D unresolved. Germline assignment: CDR1 SGDLS and CDR2 YYNGEE. V gave up 0 bases and J gave up 5 bases, with 14 bases separating them. CDR3 length: 16 residues. The CDR3, as DNA: TGTGCCAGCAGCGTAGTGGCAGTAATAGGGACCGGGGAGCTGTTTTTT. Encoded protein: CASSVVAVIGTGELFF.

This clonotype was counted a few times. The chain recombines TRBV20-1 with TRBJ2-7; D ambiguous. Per the germline V gene, CDR1 is DFQATT and CDR2 is SNEGSKA (reference sequence). The CDR3 has 10 residues. V shed 4 bases and J shed 2 bases, with 3 bases lying between them. The CDR3 bases are TGCAGTGCTATGACCTACGAGCAGTACTTC. Its translation is CSAMTYEQYF.

To note about this clonotype: The junction does not match germline at one end; this may be a read error. This sequence joins TRBV5-5 and TRBJ2-1; the match to TRBD2 covers 14 bases. The CDR3 loop spans 15 amino acids. Germline lookup yields CDR1 SGHKS and CDR2 YYEKEE (reference sequence). CDR3 coding DNA: TGCGCCAGCAGCATGGGACTAGCGGGAGAAGGTGAGCAGTTCTTC. Amino acids: CASSMGLAGEGEQFF.

This clonotype was detected many times. The rearrangement joins TRBV15 to TRBJ2-5; tentative D call: TRBD2 (5 bases). Germline loops: CDR1 LNHNV, CDR2 YYDKDF (reference sequence). The CDR3 runs 15 residues. Trimming shortened V by 1 base and J by 2 bases, and 11 bases separated the two germline ends. The CDR3 reads CATSRAPSLQETQYF. CDR3 DNA: TGTGCCACCAGCAGAGCCCCTAGCCTTCAAGAGACCCAGTACTTC.

This clonotype was detected only a few times. The genes are TRBV6-5 and TRBJ2-3; D is uncertain. The CDR3 is 14 amino acids. Germline lookup yields CDR1 MNHEY and CDR2 SVGAGI. V was clipped by 2 bases and J by 6 bases, with 12 bases between them. CDR3 in DNA: TGTGCCAGCAGTTACGACGGGTCCTCCGATACGCAGTATTTT. Encoded protein: CASSYDGSSDTQYF.

As to this clonotype: At one end the junction does not follow the germline gene, possibly because of a read error. The chain employs TRBV5-1 and TRBJ2-2; 8 nucleotides agree with TRBD2. Per germline, CDR1 SGHRS and CDR2 YFSETQ. The CDR3 is 16 amino acids. This CDR3 is CASSPRAGAETGELLF. CDR3 coding DNA: TGCGCCAGCAGCCCGCGAGCGGGAGCGGAAACCGGGGAGCTGCTTTTT.

This clonotype was observed many times. This chain links TRBV12-3 or TRBV12-4 with TRBJ2-7; 8 bases are a match to TRBD1. With V trimmed by 5 bases and J by 3 bases, 9 bases remained unmatched. This CDR3 is built from 15 residues. CDR3 in amino acids: CASSARQGWNYEQYF. The CDR3 bases are TGTGCCAGCAGTGCCCGACAGGGGTGGAACTACGAGCAGTACTTC.

This clonotype was seen many times. The rearrangement links TRBV20-1 to TRBJ2-7, with no clear D. Germline lookup yields CDR1 DFQATT and CDR2 SNEGSKA (reference sequence). The CDR3 consists of 11 residues. Trimming stripped 6 bases from V and 6 bases from J, with 12 bases between. CDR3 sequence reads: CSAPLRPEQYF. CDR3 sequence (DNA): TGCAGTGCCCCTTTGAGGCCCGAGCAGTACTTC.

This clonotype was picked up a small number of times. This chain uses TRBV6-2 or TRBV6-3 with TRBJ2-7; 7 bases match TRBD1. Germline values: CDR1 MNHEY, CDR2 SVGEGT. This CDR3 comprises 14 residues. V trimming: 5 bases; J trimming: 4 bases; junction bases outside the gene matches: 8. The CDR3 protein is CASSPTGDVYEQYF. The CDR3 bases are TGTGCCAGCAGTCCTACAGGGGACGTTTACGAGCAGTACTTC.

The CDR3 DNA reads TGTGCCAGCAGCCGATGGACTAGCGGGCTCACAGATACGCAGTATTTT. Protein: CASSRWTSGLTDTQYF. The genes are TRBV3-1 and TRBJ2-3; 11 positions match TRBD2. The CDR3 spans 16 residues. V lost 4 bases, J lost 2 bases, and 5 bases stayed unmatched. Germline CDR1 is LGHDT and CDR2 is YNNKEL (reference sequence).

The sample holds a few counts of this clonotype. The chain couples TRBV6-1 to TRBJ1-3, with a tentative D call TRBD1 (5 bases). The CDR3 length is 13 residues. Between the trimmed V and J ends, which lost 9 bases and 1 base, there was a span of 10 bases. Germline CDR1 reads MNHNS; CDR2 reads SASEGT. The CDR3 DNA reads as TGTGCCAGTCCTTCAGGGTCTGGAAACACCATATATTTT. Translated: CASPSGSGNTIYF.

This clonotype showed up just a few times. The V gene is TRBV18, the J gene TRBJ1-5, with TRBD1 matching 9 bases. V was pared by 4 bases and J by 6 bases, with 4 bases of the junction left unmatched. CDR3 size: 14 residues. From germline, CDR1 is KGHSH and CDR2 LQKENI. CDR3 nucleotide sequence: TGTGCCAGCTCACGGGACAGGGAGGCTCAGCCCCAGCATTTT. Its translation is CASSRDREAQPQHF. Complete variable domain (other parts from reference TRBV18 and TRBJ1-5): NAGVMQNPRHLVRRRGQEARLRCSPMKGHSHVYWYRQLPEEGLKFMVYLQKENIIDESGMPKERFSAEFPKEGPSILRIQQVVRGDSAAYFCASSRDREAQPQHFGDGTRLSIL.

The CDR3 loop reads CASSSWTTTPGELFF. The CDR3 nucleotides are TGTGCCAGCAGCTCATGGACCACTACCCCCGGGGAGCTGTTTTTT. This chain uses TRBV5-4 with TRBJ2-2, with D hard to call. Germline lookup yields CDR1 SGHNT and CDR2 YYREEE (reference sequence). The V gene lost 3 bases and the J gene lost 6 bases, with 15 bases spanning the gap. The CDR3 loop spans 15 amino acids. Full variable domain (rest looked up from reference TRBV5-4 and TRBJ2-2): ETGVTQSPTHLIKTRGQQVTLRCSSQSGHNTVSWYQQALGQGPQFIFQYYREEENGRGNFPPRFSGLQFPNYSSELNVNALELDDSALYLCASSSWTTTPGELFFGEGSRLTVL.

The chain couples TRBV3-1 to TRBJ2-5, with 12 bases matching TRBD2. With 1 base clipped from V and 5 bases from J, the junction kept 8 bases outside the gene matches. Germline CDR1 and CDR2: LGHDT and YNNKEL (reference sequence). This CDR3 spans 17 amino acids. The CDR3 nucleotides are TGTGCCAGCAGCCAAGGTCCTAGCGGGAGGGCCGTGGAGACCCAGTACTTC. It specifies CASSQGPSGRAVETQYF.

DNA for the CDR3: TGCGCCAGCAGTGATTCGCAGGGGGGGGTTCAGTACTTC. This encodes CASSDSQGGVQYF. The chain links TRBV10-1 to TRBJ2-4; tentatively, D is TRBD1 or TRBD2 (7 bases each). Trimming left V 3 bases short and J 11 bases short, with 14 bases between. The CDR3 is 13 residues long. CDR1 is WNHNN and CDR2 is SYGVQD in the germline V gene (reference sequence).

This clonotype was counted only a few times. This chain uses TRBV30 with TRBJ1-4, with D possibly matching TRBD1 (5 bases). The germline V and J ends were trimmed by 2 bases and 0 bases, with 10 bases remaining between them. This CDR3 region has 15 residues. The germline V gene has CDR1 GTSNPN and CDR2 SVGIG (reference sequence). The CDR3 DNA reads as TGTGCCTGGAGTCGCCCGGGGGCAACTAATGAAAAACTGTTTTTT. It specifies CAWSRPGATNEKLFF.

This clonotype has a count of ten or more. The CDR3 coding sequence is TGCGCCAGCAGTGAGTCGCGACAGGGGATAAGTGGCTACACCTTC. Encoded protein: CASSESRQGISGYTF. The chain couples TRBV10-1 to TRBJ1-2; TRBD1 agrees at 8 bases. V lost 0 bases and J lost 7; bases outside the gene matches: 7. Germline lookup yields CDR1 WNHNN and CDR2 SYGVQD (reference sequence). The length of the CDR3 is 15 residues.

The V and J genes are TRBV7-2 and TRBJ2-1, with TRBD2 identical over 7 bases. J lost 0 bases, V lost 3 bases, and 5 bases had no gene match. The CDR3 extends over 16 amino acids. Germline-derived CDR1 and CDR2 are SGHTA and FQGNSA. The CDR3 DNA is TGTGCCAGCAGCTTTCTAGCGGAGAGCTCCTACAATGAGCAGTTCTTC. Translating gives CASSFLAESSYNEQFF.

V gene TRBV19 combines with J gene TRBJ1-2, with a possible D match to TRBD1 (5 bases). Looked up from germline, CDR1 is LNHDA and CDR2 is SQIVND (reference sequence). Trimming stripped 7 bases from V and 4 bases from J, with 16 bases between. CDR3 length: 14 amino acids. The CDR3 coding sequence is TGTGCCAGTAACCCAGGAGGGGTCGGCTATGGCTACACCTTC. It translates to CASNPGGVGYGYTF.

This clonotype was detected only once. This chain connects TRBV24-1 to TRBJ2-5; D might be TRBD2 (6 bases). Between the trimmed V and J ends, which lost 4 bases and 5 bases, there was a span of 22 bases. Germline V lookup: CDR1 KGHDR, CDR2 SFDVKD. The CDR3 is 17 amino acids. Written as DNA, the CDR3 is TGTGCCACCAGTGACCCACCCTCGACTAGTCTTGTGGAGACCCAGTACTTC. This encodes CATSDPPSTSLVETQYF.

This clonotype has only one observation. A much larger clone is a single base away; this may be a read error. The rearrangement links TRBV11-2 to TRBJ1-1, with no clear D. The CDR3 is made up of 16 amino acids. CDR1 and CDR2 (germline): SGHAT, FQNNGV. CDR3 DNA sequence: TGTGCCAGCAGCTTACACCTACCGGATCTGAACACTGAAACTTTCTTT. As protein: CASSLHLPDLNTETFF.

This clonotype has ten or more counts. V usage is TRBV11-2 and J usage is TRBJ2-7, with 8 bases that match TRBD2. Germline V gives CDR1 SGHAT, CDR2 FQNNGV. There are 18 residues in the CDR3. The J segment lost 1 base and the V segment lost 5 bases, leaving 16 bases of the junction unmatched. The CDR3 sequence is CASSLPLAAQENSYEQYF. The CDR3 DNA reads TGTGCCAGCAGCCTCCCACTAGCGGCCCAGGAGAATTCCTACGAGCAGTACTTC.

The chain has TRBV18 and TRBJ2-7; TRBD1 matches at 8 bases. J was trimmed by 6 bases and V by 5 bases; bases with no gene match: 9. The CDR3 consists of 14 residues. Germline values: CDR1 KGHSH, CDR2 LQKENI. The CDR3 reads CASSTPDRAGEQYF. The CDR3 nucleotides are TGTGCCAGCTCAACCCCGGACAGGGCGGGCGAGCAGTACTTC.

This clonotype was recorded at least ten times. A junction boundary mismatches the germline segment, possibly from a read error. The J gene is TRBJ1-4, the V gene TRBV12-3 or TRBV12-4; a weak D match, TRBD1 (6 bases). The CDR3 sequence is 15 residues long. The CDR3 is CASSLRGGANEKLFF. The DNA for the CDR3 is TGTGCCAGCAGTTTAAGAGGGGGAGCTAACGAAAAACTGTTTTTT.

This chain connects TRBV3-1 to TRBJ2-5; a possible D gene is TRBD1 (6 bases). Trimming took off 5 bases at V and 2 bases at J, with 15 bases between the two ends. Germline V gene sequence: CDR1 LGHDT, CDR2 YNNKEL (reference sequence). CDR3 length equals 15 residues. The CDR3 sequence: CASSDPGHTQETQYF. The CDR3 region has the DNA TGTGCCAGCAGCGATCCGGGACACACACAAGAGACCCAGTACTTC.

Ten or more counts support this clonotype. The chain couples TRBV12-3 or TRBV12-4 to TRBJ1-3; TRBD1 might be the D (6 bases). This CDR3 region has 15 residues. V was clipped by 2 bases and J by 4 bases, with 12 bases between them. The CDR3 spells CASSLTGAAGNTIYF. Here the CDR3 DNA reads TGTGCCAGCAGTTTAACGGGGGCGGCAGGAAACACCATATATTTT.